One and the same sample provided the 16 T cell receptor beta chains below, sequenced in a study of shared clonotypes between healthy human individuals. TCRdb keeps only in-frame clones here, not all; method: immunoSEQ multiplex PCR. Counted here are 600,000 to 800,000 clones, roughly two thirds occurring once; the ten biggest clones make up over 1.5%. Sequences were obtained from memory CD4+ T cells sorted from blood. Subset: CD45RA-negative fraction. Every receptor here comes from a young woman in good health.

This clone was recorded a few times. The same CDR3 arises from other DNA sequences in this sample as well. The V gene is TRBV28, the J gene TRBJ1-2; a weak D match, TRBD1 (5 bases). V was trimmed by 4 bases and J by 3 bases, leaving 6 bases between them. Germline V gives CDR1 MDHEN, CDR2 SYDVKM. CDR3 length equals 12 residues. The DNA for the CDR3 is TGTGCCAGCAGTTGGGGCGACTATGGCTACACCTTC. Translation: CASSWGDYGYTF.

The rearrangement uses TRBV29-1 and TRBJ1-2, with 7 bases identical to TRBD1. This CDR3 is built from 14 residues. Germline V gene lookup returns CDR1 SQVTM and CDR2 ANQGSEA. J was trimmed by 4 bases and V by 5 bases; bases with no gene match: 10. The CDR3: CSVLRQGGSYGYTF. The CDR3 region has the DNA TGCAGCGTTTTACGACAGGGCGGAAGCTATGGCTACACCTTC.

This clone has just one count. The chain combines TRBV18 with TRBJ1-2, with 9 bases that match TRBD1. This CDR3 is 18 amino acids long. Germline-derived CDR1 and CDR2 are KGHSH and LQKENI. The V and J ends lost 2 bases and 2 bases, in that order; junction bases with no gene match: 12. Here the CDR3 DNA reads TGTGCCAGCTCACCAAACCTTATAACAGGGGGCGCCAACTATGGCTACACCTTC. This sequence encodes CASSPNLITGGANYGYTF.

The gene calls are TRBV19 and TRBJ1-1, with D possibly TRBD1 on 6 matching bases. The CDR3 runs to 15 residues. CDR1 LNHDA and CDR2 SQIVND come from the germline V gene (reference sequence). Trimming shortened V by 6 bases and J by 7 bases, and 21 bases separated the two germline ends. In nucleotides, the CDR3 is TGTGCCAGTAGAACGGAAAACAGGGTGTTTCATGAAGCTTTCTTT. The encoded protein is CASRTENRVFHEAFF.

This rearrangement joins TRBV19 to TRBJ2-6; D uncertain. V was pared by 0 bases and J by 0 bases, with 9 bases between. This CDR3 is built from 17 residues. Germline lookup yields CDR1 LNHDA and CDR2 SQIVND (reference sequence). The CDR3 here is CASSIDATASGANVLTF. Written as DNA, the CDR3 is TGTGCCAGTAGTATAGATGCCACAGCCTCTGGGGCCAACGTCCTGACTTTC.

This clone turned up a few times. The chain links TRBV2 to TRBJ1-2; tentative D call: TRBD1 (6 bases). Germline loops: CDR1 SNHLY, CDR2 FYNNEI. There are 14 residues in the CDR3. Trimming shortened V by 4 bases and J by 3 bases, and 12 bases separated the two germline ends. CDR3: CASSVNREDYGYTF. CDR3 DNA: TGTGCCAGCAGTGTGAACAGGGAGGACTATGGCTACACCTTC.

The rearrangement uses TRBV28 and TRBJ1-1, with TRBD1 matching over 9 bases. The V and J ends lost 6 bases and 3 bases, in that order; junction bases with no gene match: 5. Germline V lookup: CDR1 MDHEN, CDR2 SYDVKM. CDR3 length: 14 residues. CDR3 residues: CASSSGTGHTEAFF. The CDR3 bases are TGTGCCAGCAGCTCCGGGACAGGGCACACTGAAGCTTTCTTT.

The CDR3 DNA reads TGCGCCAGCAGTGAGTCCAGGGACAGATATAGCAATCAGCCCCAGCATTTT. This translates into CASSESRDRYSNQPQHF. This chain links TRBV10-1 with TRBJ1-5, with TRBD1 matching 7 bases. The CDR3 is made up of 17 amino acids. V shed 0 bases and J 0 bases; nucleotides not matched to a gene: 5. Germline V CDR1 and CDR2: WNHNN, SYGVQD (reference sequence).

This chain links TRBV27 with TRBJ2-1, with TRBD2 identical over 14 bases. Per the germline V gene, CDR1 is MNHEY and CDR2 is SMNVEV (reference sequence). The CDR3 has 17 residues. Trimming at V came to 6 bases and at J to 4 bases, leaving 8 bases not matched to a gene. The CDR3 DNA follows: TGTGCCAGCAGGGGGGGACTAGCGGGAGTTCTGTACAATGAGCAGTTCTTC. As protein: CASRGGLAGVLYNEQFF.

The V gene is TRBV7-3, the J gene TRBJ2-1, with TRBD2 matching 12 bases. The J segment lost 6 bases and the V segment lost 5 bases, leaving 8 bases of the junction unmatched. Germline V CDR1 and CDR2: SGHTA, FQGTGA. The CDR3 covers 16 residues. The CDR3 sequence: CASSPRLAGEGNEQFF. In nucleotides, the CDR3 is TGTGCCAGCAGCCCCAGACTAGCGGGAGAGGGCAATGAGCAGTTCTTC.

This chain connects TRBV11-2 to TRBJ2-1; D unclear. CDR1 and CDR2 from the germline V gene are SGHAT and FQNNGV. This CDR3 spans 15 amino acids. Deletions cut 5 bases from V and 5 bases from J, with 16 bases between. CDR3 residues: CASSPGWAADNEQFF. As DNA, the CDR3 is TGTGCCAGCAGCCCCGGTTGGGCCGCCGACAATGAGCAGTTCTTC. Full variable domain (outside the CDR3, taken from reference TRBV11-2 and TRBJ2-1): EAGVAQSPRYKIIEKRQSVAFWCNPISGHATLYWYQQILGQGPKLLIQFQNNGVVDDSQLPKDRFSAERLKGVDSTLKIQPAKLEDSAVYLCASSPGWAADNEQFFGPGTRLTVL.

This sequence joins TRBV15 and TRBJ2-7; 7 bases align to TRBD1. Germline CDR1 reads LNHNV; CDR2 reads YYDKDF (reference sequence). The CDR3 runs to 19 residues. J gave up 4 bases and V 0 bases, and 18 bases lay outside the gene matches. The CDR3 region is CATSRDLLSQTGTIYEQYF. CDR3 coding DNA: TGTGCCACCAGCAGAGATTTATTATCCCAGACAGGGACGATTTACGAGCAGTACTTC. The whole variable domain, filled in from reference TRBV15 and TRBJ2-7, reads DAMVIQNPRYQVTQFGKPVTLSCSQTLNHNVMYWYQQKSSQAPKLLFHYYDKDFNNEADTPDNFQSRRPNTSFCFLDIRSPGLGDTAMYLCATSRDLLSQTGTIYEQYFGPGTRLTVT.

This clone was found many times. The chain links TRBV5-6 to TRBJ2-5, with a tentative D call TRBD2 (5 bases). The V and J ends lost 1 base and 5 bases respectively, with 18 bases between them. From germline, CDR1 is SGHDT and CDR2 YYEEEE. The CDR3 covers 16 residues. CDR3 DNA sequence: TGTGCCAGCAGCTTGCGTGGCGGGCAGCGCTCGGAGACCCAGTACTTC. Protein sequence: CASSLRGGQRSETQYF.

DNA of the CDR3: TGTGCCAGCAGCTATAGGACGGATCCCGAGCAGTACTTC. It is translated as CASSYRTDPEQYF. This chain links TRBV11-1 with TRBJ2-7; no firm D call. Per germline, CDR1 SGHAT and CDR2 FQDESV (reference sequence). The CDR3 runs 13 residues. The ends were cut back, 4 bases at V and 6 bases at J, with 13 bases in the middle.

This clone was counted between two and nine times. This rearrangement joins TRBV7-8 to TRBJ2-5; D is ambiguous. The CDR3 contains 17 residues. Germline CDR1 SGHVS, CDR2 FQNEAQ. The ends were cut back, 5 bases at V and 1 base at J, with 20 bases in the middle. The CDR3 region is CASSPADVTQTQETQYF. CDR3 coding DNA: TGTGCCAGCAGCCCCGCCGATGTAACGCAGACCCAAGAGACCCAGTACTTC.

V and J are TRBV29-1 and TRBJ1-5; tentatively, D is TRBD1 (5 bases). The germline CDR1 and CDR2 sequences are SQVTM and ANQGSEA. The CDR3 consists of 14 residues. The V end lost 6 bases, the J end lost 2 bases, and 14 bases lay between the germline ends. The CDR3 protein is CSVIMSGGNQPQHF. In nucleotides, the CDR3 is TGCAGCGTCATAATGTCGGGGGGCAATCAGCCCCAGCATTTT.